The 26 T cell receptor beta chains below were found in one sample sequenced in a study of shared clonotypes between healthy human individuals (dated by TCRdb to about 2020). The library was produced with the immunoSEQ multiplex PCR assay. The source is immuneACCESS, and TCRdb retained only in-frame sequences with V and J called. Part of the clones is not carried over; for the studies checked, unresolved V genes explain less than half of this, and the remainder is unexplained. For this sample there are roughly 760,000 clones; under 80% appear just once. Of the sample, 1.5% to 2% falls within the top ten clones. Sequenced input: memory CD4+ T cells sorted from blood. What this sample's cell subset or site label stands for: CD45RA-negative fraction. These receptors all stem from a woman aged 30 to 39 in good health.

The chain links TRBV19 to TRBJ2-7; TRBD1 matches at 9 bases. The V and J ends lost 2 bases and 3 bases, in that order; junction bases with no gene match: 5. Germline CDR1 and CDR2: LNHDA and SQIVND (reference sequence). The CDR3 is made up of 15 amino acids. The CDR3: CASSIRTGERYEQYF. The CDR3 bases are TGTGCCAGTAGTATACGGACAGGGGAGCGCTACGAGCAGTACTTC. The entire variable domain, with the rest obtained from reference TRBV19 and TRBJ2-7, is as follows: DGGITQSPKYLFRKEGQNVTLSCEQNLNHDAMYWYRQDPGQGLRLIYYSQIVNDFQKGDIAEGYSVSREKKESFPLTVTSAQKNPTAFYLCASSIRTGERYEQYFGPGTRLTVT.

The sample holds one count of this clone. This chain links TRBV14 with TRBJ2-5; D call uncertain. Trimming shortened V by 1 base and J by 1 base, and 13 bases separated the two germline ends. The V gene's germline CDR1 is SGHDN and CDR2 FVKESK. This CDR3 comprises 16 residues. In nucleotides, the CDR3 is TGTGCCAGCAGCCAAGTTCCCTCCCCAATCCAAGAGACCCAGTACTTC. Its protein product is CASSQVPSPIQETQYF.

The chain is built from TRBV5-1 and TRBJ2-5; tentatively, D is TRBD2 (5 bases). The germline V gene has CDR1 SGHRS and CDR2 YFSETQ. With 4 bases removed from V and 3 bases from J, the gap between germline ends came to 16 bases. The CDR3 length is 15 residues. The CDR3 DNA is TGCGCCAGCAGCCCCGGCCTCCGGGAAGAAGAGACCCAGTACTTC. Amino acid sequence: CASSPGLREEETQYF.

This clone was counted at least ten times. The chain employs TRBV28 and TRBJ1-4; D not certain. V shed 3 bases and J shed 0 bases, with 11 bases lying between them. In germline, CDR1 is MDHEN, CDR2 SYDVKM. The CDR3 is 16 residues long. The CDR3, as DNA: TGTGCCAGCAGTTTTTGGGGTCGAACAACTAATGAAAAACTGTTTTTT. It translates to CASSFWGRTTNEKLFF.

The V call is TRBV19, the J call TRBJ1-4; D possibly corresponds to TRBD1 (6 bases). Germline CDR1 and CDR2: LNHDA and SQIVND (reference sequence). CDR3 size: 15 residues. V lost 9 bases to trimming and J lost 2 bases, with 16 bases between them. CDR3 sequence: CASSPGHLTNEKLFF. CDR3 bases: TGTGCCAGCTCCCCGGGACATCTTACTAATGAAAAACTGTTTTTT.

This clone has just one count. The chain has TRBV7-8 and TRBJ2-1; D is undetermined. CDR1 SGHVS and CDR2 FQNEAQ come from the germline V gene. The V end lost 5 bases, the J end lost 2 bases, and 16 bases lay between the germline ends. There are 16 residues in the CDR3. CDR3 sequence: CASSLTWSYTYNEQFF. The CDR3 nucleotides read TGTGCCAGCAGCCTTACTTGGTCCTATACCTACAATGAGCAGTTCTTC.

This clone was counted only a few times. The genes are TRBV9 and TRBJ2-7; no reliable D call. CDR3 size: 15 residues. The germline V gene has CDR1 SGDLS and CDR2 YYNGEE. The V gene lost 2 bases and the J gene lost 6 bases, with 18 bases spanning the gap. In DNA, the CDR3 is TGTGCCAGCAGCGTGAGAACTCCTCTGTCGGCCGAGCAGTACTTC. It codes for CASSVRTPLSAEQYF.

This clone appeared a few times. The chain recombines TRBV7-7 with TRBJ2-7; 13 nucleotides match TRBD2. The CDR3 consists of 15 residues. Germline V gene data show CDR1 as SSHAT and CDR2 as FNYEAQ (reference sequence). V trimming: 4 bases; J trimming: 5 bases; junction bases outside the gene matches: 5. The CDR3: CASSSGLAGAHEQYF. The CDR3 nucleotides are TGTGCCAGCAGCTCAGGACTAGCGGGAGCCCACGAGCAGTACTTC.

The genes are TRBV25-1 and TRBJ2-7; 9 nucleotides line up with TRBD2. This CDR3 comprises 16 residues. From germline, CDR1 is MGHDK and CDR2 SYGVNS. With V trimmed by 4 bases and J by 4 bases, 11 bases remained unmatched. The CDR3 reads CASSASGLAPIYEQYF. As DNA, the CDR3 is TGTGCCAGCAGTGCCTCAGGACTAGCGCCTATTTACGAGCAGTACTTC.

The genes are TRBV4-1 and TRBJ2-7; 9 bases align to TRBD1. Trimming cost V 1 base and J 0 bases; bases outside gene matches: 7. From germline, CDR1 is MGHRA and CDR2 YSYEKL. CDR3 length equals 17 residues. The CDR3 sequence is CASSQGRGTGLSYEQYF. The CDR3 DNA is TGCGCCAGCAGCCAAGGAAGAGGGACAGGGCTCTCCTACGAGCAGTACTTC.

This rearrangement joins TRBV29-1 to TRBJ2-7; a possible D gene is TRBD2 (5 bases). There are 12 residues in the CDR3. The germline V gene has CDR1 SQVTM and CDR2 ANQGSEA. The V and J ends lost 6 bases and 2 bases respectively, with 11 bases between them. The CDR3 protein is CSVADGTYEQYF. For the CDR3, the DNA is TGCAGCGTAGCGGACGGAACCTACGAGCAGTACTTC.

There are a few counts of this clone. The chain carries TRBV10-2 and TRBJ1-1, with D perhaps matching TRBD1 (5 bases). The V end was cut by 6 bases, the J end by 1 base, with 15 bases between. The CDR3 sequence is 15 residues long. Germline CDR1 is WSHSY and CDR2 is SAAADI. This CDR3 is CASRGPFTSNTEAFF. The CDR3 nucleotides read TGCGCCAGCAGGGGGCCGTTTACTTCGAACACTGAAGCTTTCTTT.

V usage is TRBV12-5 and J usage is TRBJ2-1; a possible D gene is TRBD2 (6 bases). Germline CDR1 LGHNT, CDR2 FRNRAP. There are 14 residues in the CDR3. Trimming took off 7 bases at V and 8 bases at J, with 18 bases between the two ends. CDR3 loop: CASARQHPGDEQFF. The CDR3 bases are TGTGCTAGTGCCCGACAACACCCGGGGGATGAGCAGTTCTTC.

The V and J genes are TRBV5-1 and TRBJ2-3, with a possible D match to TRBD2 (5 bases). The CDR3 spans 14 residues. The germline V gene encodes CDR1 SGHRS and CDR2 YFSETQ. V was cut by 2 bases and J by 3 bases, with 10 bases left in between. Here the CDR3 reads CASSFEGDTDTQYF. In DNA, the CDR3 is TGCGCCAGCAGCTTTGAGGGAGATACAGATACGCAGTATTTT.

This clone was seen a handful of times. The same CDR3 can be traced to other DNA sequences in this sample. The chain has TRBV7-9 and TRBJ1-6; D is possibly TRBD1 (6 bases). Trimming cost V 5 bases and J 7 bases, with 12 bases left between them. Germline CDR1 and CDR2: SEHNR and FQNEAQ (reference sequence). The CDR3 consists of 14 residues. The CDR3 reads CASSLDSLNSPLHF. The CDR3 DNA sequence: TGTGCCAGCAGCCTGGACAGCCTAAATTCACCCCTCCACTTT.

The J gene is TRBJ2-3, the V gene TRBV5-1; no firm D call. This CDR3 is 16 amino acids long. Germline loops: CDR1 SGHRS, CDR2 YFSETQ. V was pared by 0 bases and J by 1 base, with 12 bases between. The CDR3 DNA is TGCGCCAGCAGCTTGGTCCTGTCCGCCGGCACAGATACGCAGTATTTT. Translation gives CASSLVLSAGTDTQYF.

This chain links TRBV10-1 with TRBJ2-3; 14 bases line up with TRBD2. Germline V gives CDR1 WNHNN, CDR2 SYGVQD (reference sequence). With 2 bases clipped from V and 7 bases from J, the junction kept 5 bases outside the gene matches. CDR3 length equals 16 residues. The CDR3 is CASSEGLAGGVYTQYF. In DNA form, the CDR3 reads TGCGCCAGCAGTGAGGGACTAGCGGGAGGTGTATATACGCAGTATTTT.

V is TRBV10-1 and J is TRBJ2-7; the match to TRBD2 covers 11 bases. Per the germline V gene, CDR1 is WNHNN and CDR2 is SYGVQD (reference sequence). The CDR3 runs to 13 residues. V shed 7 bases, J shed 12 bases, and the junction held 11 bases outside the gene matches. The CDR3 region has the DNA TGCGCCAGCACCAATAGCGGGAGGGCCATTCTGTACTTC. This encodes CASTNSGRAILYF.

The chain is built from TRBV18 and TRBJ1-1, with D unclear. This CDR3 has 11 residues. Germline-derived CDR1 and CDR2 are KGHSH and LQKENI. V lost 5 bases to trimming and J lost 1 base, with 2 bases between them. The CDR3 bases are TGTGCCAGCTCAACGAACACTGAAGCTTTCTTT. Its translation is CASSTNTEAFF.

A few counts support this clone. The chain is built from TRBV2 and TRBJ1-2, with D possibly TRBD1 on 6 matching bases. The V end lost 7 bases, the J end lost 3 bases, and 15 bases lay between the germline ends. This CDR3 region has 14 residues. In germline, CDR1 is SNHLY, CDR2 FYNNEI. The DNA for the CDR3 is TGTGCCAGCACCCAGACAGGTCCGGACTATGGCTACACCTTC. Its translation is CASTQTGPDYGYTF.

This chain uses TRBV5-1 with TRBJ2-3, with 9 nucleotides matching TRBD2. The CDR3 contains 17 residues. Germline-derived CDR1 and CDR2 are SGHRS and YFSETQ. Trimming took 0 bases from V and 2 from J; bases not matched to a gene: 7. CDR3 region: CASSLASAGGYTDTQYF. The CDR3 DNA sequence: TGCGCCAGCAGCTTGGCCTCTGCGGGAGGGTACACAGATACGCAGTATTTT. The full variable domain, its missing parts supplied by reference TRBV5-1 and TRBJ2-3, is KAGVTQTPRYLIKTRGQQVTLSCSPISGHRSVSWYQQTPGQGLQFLFEYFSETQRNKGNFPGRFSGRQFSNSRSEMNVSTLELGDSALYLCASSLASAGGYTDTQYFGPGTRLTVL.

V usage is TRBV18 and J usage is TRBJ1-1; the match to TRBD1 covers 9 bases. Germline CDR1 reads KGHSH; CDR2 reads LQKENI. This CDR3 spans 15 amino acids. Losses at the gene ends were 2 bases for V and 4 bases for J; bases not matched to a gene: 5. The CDR3 sequence: CASSPRDRGGTEAFF. The DNA for the CDR3 is TGTGCCAGCTCACCAAGAGACAGGGGGGGCACTGAAGCTTTCTTT. Full variable domain (missing parts from reference TRBV18 and TRBJ1-1): NAGVMQNPRHLVRRRGQEARLRCSPMKGHSHVYWYRQLPEEGLKFMVYLQKENIIDESGMPKERFSAEFPKEGPSILRIQQVVRGDSAAYFCASSPRDRGGTEAFFGQGTRLTVV.

This chain connects TRBV29-1 to TRBJ1-5; D is unclear. The V end was cut by 2 bases, the J end by 2 bases, with 7 bases between. The CDR3 has 13 amino acids. Germline V gene sequence: CDR1 SQVTM, CDR2 ANQGSEA. CDR3 loop: CSVEFAGNQPQHF. The DNA of the CDR3 is TGCAGCGTTGAATTCGCAGGCAATCAGCCCCAGCATTTT. Full variable domain (outside the CDR3, taken from reference TRBV29-1 and TRBJ1-5): SAVISQKPSRDICQRGTSLTIQCQVDSQVTMMFWYRQQPGQSLTLIATANQGSEATYESGFVIDKFPISRPNLTFSTLTVSNMSPEDSSIYLCSVEFAGNQPQHFGDGTRLSIL.

CDR3 loop: CAWRRTDRVSVTGQYF. CDR3 nucleotides: TGTGCCTGGAGGCGAACGGACCGGGTATCGGTCACGGGGCAGTACTTC. V usage is TRBV30 and J usage is TRBJ2-7; the D is unclear. The germline CDR1 and CDR2 sequences are GTSNPN and SVGIG (reference sequence). This CDR3 spans 16 amino acids. Trimming took 3 bases from V and 9 from J, leaving 27 bases between them. Full variable domain (remainder filled in from reference TRBV30 and TRBJ2-7): SQTIHQWPATLVQPVGSPLSLECTVEGTSNPNLYWYRQAAGRGLQLLFYSVGIGQISSEVPQNLSASRPQDRQFILSSKKLLLSDSGFYLCAWRRTDRVSVTGQYFGPGTRLTVT.

The chain is built from TRBV2 and TRBJ2-7, with 7 bases aligning to TRBD2. V was pared by 3 bases and J by 5 bases, with 7 bases of the junction left unmatched. CDR3 length equals 14 residues. Germline loops: CDR1 SNHLY, CDR2 FYNNEI. The CDR3 here is CASSEGGSVHEQYF. CDR3 in DNA: TGTGCCAGCAGTGAGGGCGGGAGTGTCCACGAGCAGTACTTC.

As regards this clone: Compared with germline, one end of the junction differs, possibly owing to a read error. Different DNA sequences within this sample yield the same CDR3. CDR3 bases: TGCGCCAGCAGATCGACAGAACAAGAGACTCAGTACTTC. Translation: CASRSTEQETQYF. This chain uses TRBV5-1 with TRBJ2-5; perhaps TRBD1 as D (5 bases). This CDR3 is built from 13 residues. Germline assignment: CDR1 SGHRS and CDR2 YFSETQ.